The 30 T cell receptor beta chains in this list originate from one sample, sequenced in a study of T-cell reconstitution after alpha-beta-depleted transplantation in children. Unique molecular identifiers were built into the TCRbeta library. Each CDR3 protein is one row after TCRdb ran MiXCR on the PCR reads. The table records almost 500,000 distinct CDR3 sequences, about 12% of them present only once. The source material was PBMCs from the stem cell graft donor, sampled from the stem cell graft. The origin of the receptors is a human donor who donated a stem cell graft to a child with combined immunodeficiency.

The chain uses TRBV7-9 and TRBJ2-7, with D perhaps TRBD2 (7 bases). This CDR3 is 15 amino acids long. V was pared by 10 bases and J by 0 bases, with 19 bases between. CDR1 SEHNR and CDR2 FQNEAQ come from the germline V gene (reference sequence). The CDR3 region is CAIGGGGEISYEQYF. The CDR3 DNA is TGTGCCATTGGAGGCGGGGGCGAAATCTCCTACGAGCAGTACTTC.

Concerning this clonotype itself: Since the CDR3 does not end with the conserved phenylalanine or tryptophan, this likely comes from a read error. The DNA is left out, because the CDR3 cannot be placed on it with certainty; the CDR3 is given as TCRdb lists it. The chain uses TRBV20-1 and TRBJ2-1; the listed D gene, TRBD1, was not tested against the DNA. With termini counted, the CDR3 has 10 amino acids. Germline lookup yields CDR1 DFQATT and CDR2 SNEGSKA (reference sequence). CDR3 residues: CSVFPGPRYL.

This clonotype was found many times. The V and J genes are TRBV6-2 or TRBV6-3 and TRBJ2-7; TRBD1 matches 11 bases. This CDR3 is built from 15 residues. V lost 4 bases to trimming and J lost 1 base; unmatched junction nucleotides: 3. The germline V gene encodes CDR1 MNHEY and CDR2 SVGEGT. CDR3 in DNA: TGTGCCAGCAGTTCGGGACAGGGGGTTTCCTACGAGCAGTACTTC. Protein sequence: CASSSGQGVSYEQYF.

This clonotype was detected ten times or more. The chain uses TRBV12-3 or TRBV12-4 and TRBJ2-3; perhaps TRBD2 as D (6 bases). Trimming removed 5 bases from V and 5 bases from J, with 17 bases in between. This CDR3 has 15 amino acids. CDR3 coding DNA: TGTGCCAGCAGTCAGACTAGTTCTGGCGGAGATACGCAGTATTTT. Amino acid sequence: CASSQTSSGGDTQYF.

CDR3 protein: CASSQYSASGGNTEAFF. The CDR3, as DNA: TGCGCCAGCAGCCAATATTCAGCCTCTGGAGGGAACACTGAAGCTTTCTTT. The chain has TRBV4-1 and TRBJ1-1; D is unresolved. The germline V gene has CDR1 MGHRA and CDR2 YSYEKL. The CDR3 is 17 amino acids. Trimming removed 2 bases from V and 1 base from J, with 17 bases in between.

The chain employs TRBV6-2 or TRBV6-3 and TRBJ1-2, with D maybe TRBD1 (5 bases). Germline loops: CDR1 MNHEY, CDR2 SVGEGT. The CDR3 runs to 14 residues. The V gene lost 6 bases and the J gene lost 4 bases, with 15 bases spanning the gap. DNA for the CDR3: TGTGCCAGCAGGGGAGGGGACGTATCCTATGGCTACACCTTC. Encoded protein: CASRGGDVSYGYTF.

The rearrangement links TRBV11-1 to TRBJ2-1; 15 nucleotides match TRBD2. Germline trimming cut 2 bases from V and 9 bases from J; bases unmatched to any gene: 5. The CDR3 covers 16 residues. Germline values: CDR1 SGHAT, CDR2 FQDESV (reference sequence). For the CDR3, the DNA is TGTGCCAGCAGCTTACAGGGACTAGCGGGGGGTTTTGAGCAGTTCTTC. Amino acid sequence: CASSLQGLAGGFEQFF.

This clonotype was recorded a few times. This chain connects TRBV27 to TRBJ2-2; the match to TRBD2 covers 11 bases. The CDR3 totals 18 residues. Germline V lookup: CDR1 MNHEY, CDR2 SMNVEV (reference sequence). V lost 3 bases and J lost 4; bases outside the gene matches: 10. The CDR3 reads CASSLYLAGGPSTGELFF. The CDR3 DNA reads as TGTGCCAGCAGTTTGTATCTAGCGGGAGGCCCGAGCACCGGGGAGCTGTTTTTT.

This chain connects TRBV5-7 to TRBJ2-7, with 12 positions matching TRBD2. TRBV5-7 is assigned to the ORF class and has an uncertain function. The CDR3 covers 16 residues. Trimming at V came to 4 bases and at J to 0 bases, leaving 5 bases not matched to a gene. For the CDR3, the DNA is TGTGCCAGCAGCATAGAGACTAGCGGGAGCTCCTACGAGCAGTACTTC. Protein sequence: CASSIETSGSSYEQYF.

Of note for this clonotype: This is likely a read error, given that the CDR3 carries no conserved phenylalanine or tryptophan at its end. The chain uses TRBV15 and TRBJ2-7; 8 bases map to TRBD2. The CDR3 extends over 16 amino acids. V gave up 0 bases and J gave up 2 bases; unmatched junction bases: 6. CDR1 is LNHNV, CDR2 YYDKDF, per germline (reference sequence). The CDR3 sequence is CATSRDGVSGAYEQYS. In nucleotides, the CDR3 is TGTGCCACCAGCAGAGATGGGGTTAGCGGGGCCTACGAGCAGTACTCC.

This chain uses TRBV12-3 or TRBV12-4 with TRBJ1-5; possibly TRBD1 for D (6 bases). The CDR3 totals 14 residues. Trimming removed 2 bases at V and 7 bases at J, with 12 bases between. The CDR3 bases are TGTGCCAGCAGTTTATTTGGGGGCCCCCAGCCCCAGCATTTT. Its translation is CASSLFGGPQPQHF.

In this sample, this clonotype turned up a few times. The genes are TRBV5-1 and TRBJ2-6; no firm D call. V lost 1 base to trimming and J lost 1 base, with 15 bases between them. Germline V gene data show CDR1 as SGHRS and CDR2 as YFSETQ. This CDR3 spans 18 amino acids. CDR3 sequence reads: CASSLFNGQRSGANVLTF. For the CDR3, the DNA is TGCGCCAGCAGCTTGTTCAACGGTCAACGATCTGGGGCCAACGTCCTGACTTTC.

Many counts were recorded for this clonotype. This chain links TRBV5-1 with TRBJ2-1; tentatively, D is TRBD2 (6 bases). The CDR3 length is 15 residues. Trimming pared 0 bases from V and 3 bases from J, leaving 10 bases between. Per the germline V gene, CDR1 is SGHRS and CDR2 is YFSETQ. The CDR3 sequence: CASSLVGGDYNEQFF. CDR3 DNA sequence: TGCGCCAGCAGCTTGGTAGGCGGGGACTACAATGAGCAGTTCTTC.

The rearrangement links TRBV9 to TRBJ2-1; D is tentatively TRBD1 or TRBD2 (5 bases each). The germline V gene encodes CDR1 SGDLS and CDR2 YYNGEE. Trimming shortened V by 5 bases and J by 4 bases, and 22 bases separated the two germline ends. The CDR3 is 17 amino acids. The CDR3 here is CASSATREGTPYNEQFF. For the CDR3, the DNA is TGTGCCAGCAGTGCAACCAGAGAAGGGACGCCTTACAATGAGCAGTTCTTC.

This clonotype has more than one count but fewer than ten. The chain recombines TRBV7-6 with TRBJ2-3; maybe TRBD1 (6 bases). Per germline, CDR1 SGHVS and CDR2 FNYEAQ. This CDR3 spans 16 amino acids. V lost 5 bases and J lost 4, with 19 bases in between. CDR3 region: CASSRLPTGQADTQYF. CDR3 sequence (DNA): TGTGCCAGCAGCCGCCTTCCAACAGGGCAGGCAGATACGCAGTATTTT.

This clonotype was found a few times. The chain links TRBV29-1 to TRBJ2-5; D may be TRBD1 or TRBD2 (6 bases each). Trimming pared 6 bases from V and 0 bases from J, leaving 17 bases between. The germline gives CDR1 SQVTM, CDR2 ANQGSEA. CDR3 length: 15 residues. The CDR3 DNA follows: TGCAGCGTCCTAGGAAGGGGGGTCTACCAAGAGACCCAGTACTTC. Protein sequence: CSVLGRGVYQETQYF. Looking up the rest from reference TRBV29-1 and TRBJ2-5 gives the full variable domain: SAVISQKPSRDICQRGTSLTIQCQVDSQVTMMFWYRQQPGQSLTLIATANQGSEATYESGFVIDKFPISRPNLTFSTLTVSNMSPEDSSIYLCSVLGRGVYQETQYFGPGTRLLVL.

This chain connects TRBV29-1 to TRBJ1-2; D may be TRBD1 (5 bases). The germline V and J ends were trimmed by 0 bases and 8 bases, with 10 bases remaining between them. This CDR3 contains 12 residues. The germline V gene has CDR1 SQVTM and CDR2 ANQGSEA. The CDR3 DNA reads as TGCAGCGTTGAAGACAGGGAATTGGGCTACACCTTC. Amino acids: CSVEDRELGYTF.

This clonotype was detected a few times. J is TRBJ2-7 and V is TRBV11-2; D is unclear. V shed 5 bases and J shed 1 base, with 18 bases lying between them. The CDR3 is 16 residues long. Germline V lookup: CDR1 SGHAT, CDR2 FQNNGV. CDR3: CASSPLVESSSYEQYF. DNA for the CDR3: TGTGCCAGCAGCCCCCTTGTAGAATCGAGTTCCTACGAGCAGTACTTC.

This chain connects TRBV3-1 to TRBJ2-5; possibly TRBD2 for D (6 bases). This CDR3 comprises 13 residues. The germline CDR1 and CDR2 sequences are LGHDT and YNNKEL (reference sequence). Trimming took off 6 bases at V and 7 bases at J, with 15 bases between the two ends. CDR3: CASRYTPGGTQYF. The DNA for the CDR3 is TGTGCCAGCAGATATACGCCCGGGGGGACCCAGTACTTC.

This clonotype showed up many times. The CDR3 nucleotides are TGCAGTGCTATACTAGCGGAGCCCTACGAGCAGTACTTC. It specifies CSAILAEPYEQYF. The chain recombines TRBV20-1 with TRBJ2-7; 8 bases line up with TRBD2. There are 13 residues in the CDR3. V trimming: 4 bases; J trimming: 2 bases; junction bases outside the gene matches: 4. The germline V gene has CDR1 DFQATT and CDR2 SNEGSKA (reference sequence).

This clonotype appeared a few times. The gene calls are TRBV20-1 and TRBJ2-7; TRBD1 matches at 7 bases. Trimming cost V 4 bases and J 3 bases; bases outside gene matches: 3. The CDR3 consists of 12 residues. Germline assignment: CDR1 DFQATT and CDR2 SNEGSKA (reference sequence). The CDR3 protein is CSAMYRGYEQYF. The CDR3 DNA reads TGCAGTGCTATGTACAGGGGCTACGAGCAGTACTTC.

The chain has TRBV25-1 and TRBJ2-1, with TRBD1 matching 8 bases. V lost 3 bases, J lost 4 bases, and 8 bases stayed unmatched. CDR1 MGHDK and CDR2 SYGVNS come from the germline V gene. The CDR3 has 16 residues. The CDR3 bases are TGTGCCAGCAGTGACTCAGGGGGCGCGGAATACAATGAGCAGTTCTTC. The encoded protein is CASSDSGGAEYNEQFF.

CDR3: CASSFVVHEQFF. CDR3 DNA: TGTGCCAGCAGTTTTGTTGTCCATGAGCAGTTCTTC. V gene TRBV12-3 or TRBV12-4 combines with J gene TRBJ2-1; D is unclear. This CDR3 has 12 amino acids. Trimming stripped 3 bases from V and 8 bases from J, with 8 bases between.

This clonotype showed up just a few times. The gene calls are TRBV18 and TRBJ1-1; D perhaps matches TRBD1 (5 bases). Trimming pared 2 bases from V and 1 base from J, leaving 8 bases between. Germline-derived CDR1 and CDR2 are KGHSH and LQKENI. CDR3 length: 14 amino acids. CDR3 DNA sequence: TGTGCCAGCTCACCATTAGGACAGAACACTGAAGCTTTCTTT. It encodes CASSPLGQNTEAFF. Looking up the rest from reference TRBV18 and TRBJ1-1 gives the full variable domain: NAGVMQNPRHLVRRRGQEARLRCSPMKGHSHVYWYRQLPEEGLKFMVYLQKENIIDESGMPKERFSAEFPKEGPSILRIQQVVRGDSAAYFCASSPLGQNTEAFFGQGTRLTVV.

This clonotype was recorded a few times. The CDR3 DNA follows: TGTGCCAGCAGCTTAACCGGGACACCTGACTACGAGCAGTACTTC. This encodes CASSLTGTPDYEQYF. The chain is built from TRBV7-2 and TRBJ2-7, with D tentatively TRBD1 (6 bases). Between the trimmed V and J ends, which lost 2 bases and 3 bases, there was a span of 14 bases. This CDR3 has 15 amino acids. Germline CDR1 SGHTA, CDR2 FQGNSA.

CDR3 coding DNA: TGTGCCAGCAGCTTGACTCCCCCTCCTCGTCCTGATGAGCAGTTCTTC. This gives the protein CASSLTPPPRPDEQFF. The J gene is TRBJ2-1, the V gene TRBV7-2; no definite D call. CDR1 and CDR2 (germline): SGHTA, FQGNSA. The CDR3 consists of 16 residues. V lost 3 bases and J 8 bases, leaving 20 bases between the germline ends.

V gene TRBV6-2 or TRBV6-3 combines with J gene TRBJ2-5; possibly TRBD1 or TRBD2 for D (5 bases each). There are 12 residues in the CDR3. CDR1 is MNHEY and CDR2 is SVGEGT in the germline V gene. V lost 8 bases, J lost 9 bases, and 16 bases lay in between. CDR3 nucleotide sequence: TGTGCCAGCCGACAACTAGGGGCGGCCCAGTACTTC. Residues: CASRQLGAAQYF.

This clonotype was detected many times. Germline and junction disagree at one end, which may indicate a read error. The V call is TRBV6-1, the J call TRBJ2-1; 8 bases are a match to TRBD1. Germline CDR1 is MNHNS and CDR2 is SASEGT. This CDR3 has 16 residues. CDR3 region: CASSEVNRGTFNEQFF. The CDR3 coding sequence is TGTGCCAGCAGCGAAGTTAACAGGGGGACGTTTAATGAGCAGTTCTTC.

This clonotype appeared a few times. The chain recombines TRBV5-8 with TRBJ2-7; 10 bases fit TRBD1. The CDR3 is 16 residues long. V trimming: 4 bases; J trimming: 3 bases; junction bases outside the gene matches: 10. The germline V gene has CDR1 SGHTS and CDR2 YDEGEE. The CDR3 DNA reads TGTGCCAGCAGCAAACGCTCGGGACAGGGGAACTACGAGCAGTACTTC. Its protein is CASSKRSGQGNYEQYF.

This clonotype was found a few times. V gene TRBV30 combines with J gene TRBJ2-4; D is undetermined. CDR1 is GTSNPN, CDR2 SVGIG, per germline (reference sequence). This CDR3 comprises 15 residues. V was trimmed by 2 bases and J by 5 bases, leaving 16 bases between them. The CDR3 DNA reads TGTGCCTGGAGTTCCCGAGGCAGAACGGAAAACATTCAGTACTTC. Translating gives CAWSSRGRTENIQYF.